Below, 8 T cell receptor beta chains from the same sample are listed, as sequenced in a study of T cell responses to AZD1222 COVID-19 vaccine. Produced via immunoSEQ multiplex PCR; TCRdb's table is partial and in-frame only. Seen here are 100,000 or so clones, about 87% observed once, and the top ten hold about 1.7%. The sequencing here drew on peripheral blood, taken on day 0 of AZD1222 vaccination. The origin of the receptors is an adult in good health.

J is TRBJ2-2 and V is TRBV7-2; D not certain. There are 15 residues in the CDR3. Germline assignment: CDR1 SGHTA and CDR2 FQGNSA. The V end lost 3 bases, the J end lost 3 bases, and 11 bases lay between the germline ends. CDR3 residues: CASSLGSSDTGELFF. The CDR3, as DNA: TGTGCCAGCAGCTTGGGGTCGAGCGACACCGGGGAGCTGTTTTTT. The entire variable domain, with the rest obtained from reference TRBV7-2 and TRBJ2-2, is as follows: GAGVSQSPSNKVTEKGKDVELRCDPISGHTALYWYRQSLGQGLEFLIYFQGNSAPDKSGLPSDRFSAERTGGSVSTLTIQRTQQEDSAVYLCASSLGSSDTGELFFGEGSRLTVL.

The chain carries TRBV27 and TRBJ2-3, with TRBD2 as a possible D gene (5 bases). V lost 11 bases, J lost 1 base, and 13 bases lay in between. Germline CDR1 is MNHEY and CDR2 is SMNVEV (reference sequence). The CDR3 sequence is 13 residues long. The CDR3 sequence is CAVISAGTDTQYF. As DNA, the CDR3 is TGTGCCGTTATTAGCGCCGGCACAGATACGCAGTATTTT.

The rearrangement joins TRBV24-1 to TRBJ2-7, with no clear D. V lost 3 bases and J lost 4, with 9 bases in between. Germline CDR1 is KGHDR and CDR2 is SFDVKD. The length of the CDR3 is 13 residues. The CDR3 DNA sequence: TGTGCCACCAGTGATAGGGCAACTTACGAGCAGTACTTC. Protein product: CATSDRATYEQYF.

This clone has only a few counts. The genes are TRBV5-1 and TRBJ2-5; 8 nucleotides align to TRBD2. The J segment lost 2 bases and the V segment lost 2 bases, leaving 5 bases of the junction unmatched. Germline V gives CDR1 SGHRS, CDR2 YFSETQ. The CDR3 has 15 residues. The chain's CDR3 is CASSLAGAPQETQYF. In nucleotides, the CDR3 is TGCGCCAGCAGCTTAGCGGGGGCCCCGCAAGAGACCCAGTACTTC.

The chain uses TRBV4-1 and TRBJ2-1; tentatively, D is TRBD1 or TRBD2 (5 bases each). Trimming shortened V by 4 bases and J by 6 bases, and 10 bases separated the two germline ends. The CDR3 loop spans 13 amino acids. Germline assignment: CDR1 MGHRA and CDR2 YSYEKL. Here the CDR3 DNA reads TGCGCCAGCAGCCCCGGGGCTCCCAATGAGCAGTTCTTC. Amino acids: CASSPGAPNEQFF.

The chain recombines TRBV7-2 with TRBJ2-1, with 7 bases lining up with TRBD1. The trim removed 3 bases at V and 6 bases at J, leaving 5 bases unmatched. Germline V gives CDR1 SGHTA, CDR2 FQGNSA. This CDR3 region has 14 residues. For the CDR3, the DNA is TGTGCCAGCAGCTTCATACAGGGGAGCAATGAGCAGTTCTTC. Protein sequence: CASSFIQGSNEQFF.

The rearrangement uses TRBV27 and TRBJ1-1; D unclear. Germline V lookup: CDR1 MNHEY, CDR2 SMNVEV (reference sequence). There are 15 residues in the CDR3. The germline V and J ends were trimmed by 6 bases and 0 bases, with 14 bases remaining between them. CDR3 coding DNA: TGTGCCAGCAGCCTCGGGTCCCTCATGAACACTGAAGCTTTCTTT. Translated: CASSLGSLMNTEAFF.

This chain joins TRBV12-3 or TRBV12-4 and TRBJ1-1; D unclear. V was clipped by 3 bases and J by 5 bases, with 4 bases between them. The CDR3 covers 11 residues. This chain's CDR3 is CASSLGTEAFF. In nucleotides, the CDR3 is TGTGCCAGCAGTTTGGGGACTGAAGCTTTCTTT.